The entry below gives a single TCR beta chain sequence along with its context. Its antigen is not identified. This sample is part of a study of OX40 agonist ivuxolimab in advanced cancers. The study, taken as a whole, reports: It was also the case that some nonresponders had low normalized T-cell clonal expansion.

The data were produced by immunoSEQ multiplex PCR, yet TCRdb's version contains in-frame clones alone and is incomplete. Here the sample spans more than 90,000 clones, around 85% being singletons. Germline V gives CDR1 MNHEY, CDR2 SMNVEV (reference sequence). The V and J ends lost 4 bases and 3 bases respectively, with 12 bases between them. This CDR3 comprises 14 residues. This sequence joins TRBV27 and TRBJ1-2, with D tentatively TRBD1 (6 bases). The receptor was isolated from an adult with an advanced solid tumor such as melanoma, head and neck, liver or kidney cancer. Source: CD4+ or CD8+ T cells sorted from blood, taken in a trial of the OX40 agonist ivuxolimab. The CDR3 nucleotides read TGTGCCAGCAGTTCTCTACAGGGCTACTATGGCTACACCTTC. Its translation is CASSSLQGYYGYTF.